These 11 T cell receptor beta chains were sequenced from one sample in a study of technical replicates of blood from several donors (dated by TCRdb to about 2017). Library construction relied on the immunoSEQ multiplex PCR assay. TCRdb obtained this table from immuneACCESS and retained in-frame rearrangements with V and J assigned. These tables miss some clones; where compared with another copy, unresolved V genes account for less than half of the shortfall, and the remainder is unexplained. The sample table lists about 97,000 clones, about 95% of them with a count of one. Roughly 0.31% of the sample is taken by the ten largest. Input material: T cells isolated from PBMCs. These receptors all come from a human donor in good health.

The gene calls are TRBV11-2 and TRBJ2-1; TRBD1 might be the D (5 bases). Germline CDR1 and CDR2: SGHAT and FQNNGV. The CDR3 covers 17 residues. Trimming took 5 bases from V and 3 from J, leaving 20 bases between them. CDR3 sequence reads: CASSPDTGFKVYNEQFF. For the CDR3, the DNA is TGTGCCAGCAGCCCCGATACAGGATTTAAGGTCTACAATGAGCAGTTCTTC. Together with reference TRBV11-2 and TRBJ2-1, the CDR3 gives the full variable domain: EAGVAQSPRYKIIEKRQSVAFWCNPISGHATLYWYQQILGQGPKLLIQFQNNGVVDDSQLPKDRFSAERLKGVDSTLKIQPAKLEDSAVYLCASSPDTGFKVYNEQFFGPGTRLTVL.

The table lists this clone with a count of one. The genes are TRBV5-1 and TRBJ1-1; TRBD1 matches 7 bases. The CDR3 loop spans 13 amino acids. CDR1 SGHRS and CDR2 YFSETQ come from the germline V gene. The trim removed 2 bases at V and 4 bases at J, leaving 2 bases unmatched. CDR3 DNA sequence: TGCGCCAGCAGCTTTGGACAGGCCACTGAAGCTTTCTTT. Protein sequence: CASSFGQATEAFF.

The rearrangement links TRBV6-6 to TRBJ2-3; D unresolved. This CDR3 contains 12 residues. V lost 6 bases and J lost 7, with 11 bases in between. CDR1 and CDR2 from the germline V gene are MNHNY and SVGAGI (reference sequence). CDR3 in amino acids: CASSRLANTQYF. The CDR3 DNA sequence: TGTGCCAGCAGCCGACTGGCGAATACGCAGTATTTT.

The J gene is TRBJ1-2, the V gene TRBV9; no clear D gene. The CDR3 has 13 residues. Germline V gene data show CDR1 as SGDLS and CDR2 as YYNGEE. With 4 bases removed from V and 6 bases from J, the gap between germline ends came to 13 bases. CDR3 in DNA: TGTGCCAGCAGCTTTCGGGGAGCGGATGGCTACACCTTC. This gives the protein CASSFRGADGYTF.

The V call is TRBV10-3, the J call TRBJ2-2; tentatively, D is TRBD1 (5 bases). V was cut by 6 bases and J by 7 bases, with 21 bases left in between. This CDR3 region has 16 residues. Germline CDR1 is ENHRY and CDR2 is SYGVKD. This CDR3 is CAIRNIRVSRGGELFF. CDR3 DNA sequence: TGTGCCATCAGAAATATTCGGGTCTCAAGGGGCGGGGAGCTGTTTTTT.

V and J are TRBV5-1 and TRBJ2-7, with D uncertain. The V end lost 0 bases, the J end lost 2 bases, and 9 bases lay between the germline ends. The CDR3 length is 14 residues. The V gene's germline CDR1 is SGHRS and CDR2 YFSETQ. DNA for the CDR3: TGCGCCAGCAGCTTGGTTCTAGAGGCCTACGAGCAGTACTTC. It is translated as CASSLVLEAYEQYF.

This sequence joins TRBV6-1 and TRBJ1-4; D ambiguous. The CDR3 is made up of 15 amino acids. V dropped 3 bases and J dropped 0 bases, with 8 bases sitting between them. Germline CDR1 reads MNHNS; CDR2 reads SASEGT. The CDR3 sequence: CASSERDATNEKLFF. The CDR3 DNA reads TGTGCCAGCAGTGAGCGAGATGCAACTAATGAAAAACTGTTTTTT.

The rearrangement links TRBV7-9 to TRBJ1-2, with D tentatively TRBD1 (6 bases). Germline CDR1 reads SEHNR; CDR2 reads FQNEAQ (reference sequence). The CDR3 totals 13 residues. V lost 4 bases and J lost 4, with 10 bases in between. CDR3 loop: CASSSTGIYGYTF. The CDR3 DNA follows: TGTGCCAGCAGCTCTACAGGGATCTATGGCTACACCTTC.

The rearrangement uses TRBV14 and TRBJ2-1; TRBD2 aligns across 8 bases. The CDR3 runs to 16 residues. Germline loops: CDR1 SGHDN, CDR2 FVKESK. The trim removed 3 bases at V and 6 bases at J, leaving 10 bases unmatched. CDR3 protein: CASSHLQRELFNEQFF. In nucleotides, the CDR3 is TGTGCCAGCAGCCACCTTCAGCGGGAGCTGTTCAATGAGCAGTTCTTC. Full variable domain (rest looked up from reference TRBV14 and TRBJ2-1): EAGVTQFPSHSVIEKGQTVTLRCDPISGHDNLYWYRRVMGKEIKFLLHFVKESKQDESGMPNNRFLAERTGGTYSTLKVQPAELEDSGVYFCASSHLQRELFNEQFFGPGTRLTVL.

This chain connects TRBV5-1 to TRBJ1-1, with D perhaps matching TRBD1 (6 bases). CDR1 and CDR2 (germline): SGHRS, YFSETQ. V lost 6 bases to trimming and J lost 1 base, with 13 bases between them. The CDR3 sequence is 14 residues long. CDR3 sequence (DNA): TGCGCCAGCACCTGGGGGCTAGGGAACACTGAAGCTTTCTTT. It translates to CASTWGLGNTEAFF.

This chain joins TRBV12-5 and TRBJ1-1; the match to TRBD1 covers 7 bases. Germline trimming cut 0 bases from V and 10 bases from J; bases unmatched to any gene: 11. CDR1 is LGHNT and CDR2 is FRNRAP in the germline V gene. The CDR3 covers 15 residues. In DNA, the CDR3 is TGTGCTAGTGGTTTGGTACAAGGGGACAGCGAAGCAGCTTTCTTT. This encodes CASGLVQGDSEAAFF.